Listed below are T cell receptor beta chains from one sample, sequenced in a study of blood T cells in healthy people across ages. MiXCR was run by TCRdb on the 5' RACE reads, yielding one entry per CDR3 protein. The sample yields 750,000 to 950,000 distinct CDR3 sequences, 53% seen once. The source material was blood. All receptors come from a man at least 80 years old in good health. The CDR3 runs from the conserved cysteine through the conserved F or W. The size of a clone is reported for some rows only, either as once, few or many, or as a class for expanded clones.

J gene	V gene	clone size	CDR3 protein
TRBJ1-4	TRBV7-2	-	CASSFRLGEKLFF
TRBJ2-3	TRBV28	-	CASSLNSGPLRYAYF
TRBJ2-3	TRBV20-1	-	CSARGGGPDTQYF
TRBJ1-2	TRBV6-6	-	CASSYSRDMLGGGYTF
TRBJ2-3	TRBV20-1	-	CSAVPGPHVLTDTQYF
TRBJ2-5	TRBV20-1	-	CSARPRTGRETQYF
TRBJ1-1	TRBV6-5	-	CASRGTGQAFF
-	TRBV3-1	-	CASSRGISYEQYF
TRBJ2-1	TRBV9	-	CASSLLSGGSKEQFF
TRBJ2-1	TRBV9	-	CASSWVDNEQFF
TRBJ2-7	TRBV2	-	CASGYTSSSPYEQYF
TRBJ2-1	TRBV7-9	-	CASSAREVGTNEQFF
TRBJ2-7	TRBV7-9	-	CASSLEFFRTQTYEQYF
TRBJ2-3	TRBV29-1	few	CSVGVGGERYAYF
TRBJ1-6	TRBV12-3/TRBV12-4	-	CASRRQGSSPLHF
TRBJ2-5	TRBV20-1	few	CSASAGVLETQYF
TRBJ2-7	TRBV24-1	-	CATGFLGEQYF
TRBJ2-1	TRBV20-1	few	CSARGVSGGNNEQFF
TRBJ1-6	TRBV7-2	-	CASSLGTVQSPLHF
TRBJ2-7	TRBV5-1	few	CASAQEGIYEQYF
TRBJ1-2	TRBV5-1	few	CASSLAHRVNGYTF
TRBJ2-3	TRBV6-6	few	CASSTNRDRAPRYAYF
TRBJ2-7	TRBV10-3	few	CAISGQTSGSYEQYF
TRBJ1-4	TRBV25-1	once	CASSRTSATNEKLFF
TRBJ1-2	TRBV3-1	-	CASSQVRNYGYTF
TRBJ2-1	TRBV7-9	-	CASSLGQGANEQFF
TRBJ2-7	TRBV6-1	few	CASSATPGLVSYEQYF
TRBJ2-1	TRBV25-1	few	CASSDGGGNEQFF
TRBJ1-2	TRBV14	-	CASSQEGFSGYTF
TRBJ1-2	TRBV7-2	-	CASSPRQSQYGYTF
TRBJ2-2	TRBV3-1	-	CASGRVTGELFF
TRBJ2-3	TRBV2	-	CASDPLIQVRELGYAYF
TRBJ2-7	TRBV12-3/TRBV12-4	-	CASSKDSPISYEQYF
TRBJ2-5	TRBV28	few	CASSLSPAQETQYF
TRBJ2-5	TRBV3-1	-	CASSQGQVQETQYF
TRBJ2-7	TRBV9	few	CASSPHSGLGAYEQYF
TRBJ2-3	TRBV29-1	-	CSADGGAGTQYF
-	TRBV7-6	-	CASSLGLHLGDEQYF
TRBJ2-7	TRBV28	-	CVSSKGLAGDSSYEQYF
TRBJ2-5	TRBV5-1	-	CASSLVGGAQETQYF
TRBJ2-5	TRBV5-1	-	CASSLGNPNAWETQYF
TRBJ2-5	TRBV6-1	-	CASVLAGGRRYF
TRBJ2-5	TRBV20-1	-	CSARESIQETQYF
TRBJ1-5	TRBV7-9	-	CASSSGADQPQHF
TRBJ2-1	TRBV2	-	CASAPHGRRDEQFF
TRBJ2-7	TRBV28	-	CASSFGSASAVTSYEQYF
TRBJ2-1	TRBV6-5	many	CASRPGTSGTNEQFF
TRBJ2-1	TRBV11-2	-	CASSLGVVRGTLSYNEQFF
TRBJ2-7	TRBV18	-	CASSPPRQGYSYEQYF
TRBJ2-5	TRBV20-1	-	CSAVTSGRAPSPKETQYF
TRBJ1-1	TRBV29-1	once	CSESARGTEAFF
TRBJ2-3	TRBV4-2	few	CASSQQGDSADTQYF
TRBJ2-1	TRBV6-5	few	CASSPGTSGLDEQFF
TRBJ1-1	TRBV5-1	few	CASSLEWGNTEAFF